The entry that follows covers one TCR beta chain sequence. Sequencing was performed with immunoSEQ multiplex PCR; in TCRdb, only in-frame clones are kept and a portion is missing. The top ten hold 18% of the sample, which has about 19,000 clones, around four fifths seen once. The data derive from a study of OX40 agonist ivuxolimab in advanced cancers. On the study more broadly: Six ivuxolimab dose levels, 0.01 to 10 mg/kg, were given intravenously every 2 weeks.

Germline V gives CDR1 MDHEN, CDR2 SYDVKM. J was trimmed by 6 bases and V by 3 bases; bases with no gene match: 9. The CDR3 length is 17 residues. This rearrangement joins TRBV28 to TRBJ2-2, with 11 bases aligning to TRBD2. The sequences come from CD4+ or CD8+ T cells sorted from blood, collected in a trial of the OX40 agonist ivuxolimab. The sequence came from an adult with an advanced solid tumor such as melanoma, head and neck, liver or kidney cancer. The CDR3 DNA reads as TGTGCCAGCAGTTTTTCCGAGACTAGCGGGGTGGCCGGGGAGCTGTTTTTT. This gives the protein CASSFSETSGVAGELFF.